This is a list of T cell receptor beta chains from one sample in a study of blood T cell repertoires in COVID-19. Data came from immunoSEQ multiplex PCR; TCRdb stores just in-frame clones and leaves some out. The sample includes about 190,000 clones, 87% seen only once; the top ten take just under 0.9%. The source material was peripheral blood. Receptor source: a woman aged 18-30 years who had recovered from COVID-19. Each CDR3 is given with its conserved first and last residue. The D gene is left open where the match is weak. Size tells how often a clone was seen (once, few, many) or the class of an expanded clone, and some rows leave it out.

j_gene: TRBJ2-3; v_gene: TRBV11-2; abundance: -; d_gene: TRBD2; len: 18; CDR3aa: CASSLGGVAGGVTDTQYF; CDR3nt: TGTGCCAGCAGCTTAGGAGGAGTAGCGGGGGGTGTCACAGATACGCAGTATTTT
j_gene: TRBJ2-1; v_gene: TRBV4-2; abundance: -; d_gene: TRBD1; len: 15; CDR3aa: CASSQLRDRINEQFF; CDR3nt: TGTGCCAGCAGCCAGCTCCGGGACAGGATAAATGAGCAGTTCTTC
j_gene: TRBJ2-5; v_gene: TRBV24-1; abundance: -; d_gene: TRBD1; len: 14; CDR3aa: CATGTRGLGETQYF; CDR3nt: TGTGCCACCGGGACCAGGGGGCTGGGGGAGACCCAGTACTTC
j_gene: TRBJ1-3; v_gene: TRBV14; abundance: few; d_gene: -; len: 17; CDR3aa: CASSQEPGRYSGNTIYF; CDR3nt: TGTGCCAGCAGCCAAGAACCAGGGAGGTACTCTGGAAACACCATATATTTT
j_gene: TRBJ1-1; v_gene: TRBV7-8; abundance: once; d_gene: -; len: 12; CDR3aa: CASSLGGGEAFF; CDR3nt: TGTGCCAGCAGCTTAGGCGGGGGTGAAGCTTTCTTT
j_gene: TRBJ1-6; v_gene: TRBV5-4; abundance: -; d_gene: -; len: 16; CDR3aa: CASSLWNDSLNSPLHF; CDR3nt: TGTGCCAGCAGCTTGTGGAATGACAGTCTGAATTCACCCCTCCACTTT
j_gene: TRBJ2-6; v_gene: TRBV3-1/TRBV3-2; abundance: once; d_gene: -; len: 17; CDR3aa: CASSRIDSYSGANVLTF; CDR3nt: TGTGCCAGCAGCCGGATCGACAGTTACTCTGGGGCCAACGTCCTGACTTTC
j_gene: TRBJ2-4; v_gene: TRBV11-2; abundance: -; d_gene: TRBD2; len: 17; CDR3aa: CASSFLAGGLAKNIQYF; CDR3nt: TGTGCCAGCAGCTTTCTAGCGGGAGGACTAGCCAAAAACATTCAGTACTTC
j_gene: TRBJ2-7; v_gene: TRBV10-3; abundance: -; d_gene: -; len: 15; CDR3aa: CAISESIIYSYEQYF; CDR3nt: TGTGCCATCAGTGAGTCGATAATCTACTCCTACGAGCAGTACTTC
j_gene: TRBJ1-4; v_gene: TRBV6-5; abundance: -; d_gene: TRBD1; len: 15; CDR3aa: CASRIAGTGNEKLFF; CDR3nt: TGTGCCAGCAGAATAGCCGGGACAGGGAATGAAAAACTGTTTTTT
j_gene: TRBJ2-5; v_gene: TRBV29-1; abundance: -; d_gene: -; len: 12; CDR3aa: CSVPGEKETQYF; CDR3nt: TGCAGCGTTCCGGGAGAGAAAGAGACCCAGTACTTC
j_gene: TRBJ2-2; v_gene: TRBV7-6; abundance: -; d_gene: TRBD2; len: 18; CDR3aa: CASSLRLLAGGRTGELFF; CDR3nt: TGTGCCAGCAGCTTACGGCTTTTGGCTGGCGGGAGAACCGGGGAGCTGTTTTTT
j_gene: TRBJ2-3; v_gene: TRBV5-4; abundance: -; d_gene: -; len: 16; CDR3aa: CASNQWVGVGGDTQYF; CDR3nt: TGTGCCAGCAACCAATGGGTCGGGGTGGGTGGAGATACGCAGTATTTT
j_gene: TRBJ1-1; v_gene: TRBV11-1; abundance: few; d_gene: TRBD1; len: 14; CDR3aa: CASSLRQGATEAFF; CDR3nt: TGTGCCAGCAGCCTCCGACAGGGGGCCACTGAAGCTTTCTTT
j_gene: TRBJ2-1; v_gene: TRBV29-1; abundance: once; d_gene: TRBD2; len: 16; CDR3aa: CSVVGLALSSYNEQFF; CDR3nt: TGCAGCGTTGTGGGACTAGCGCTAAGCTCCTACAATGAGCAGTTCTTC
j_gene: TRBJ1-2; v_gene: TRBV9; abundance: -; d_gene: -; len: 15; CDR3aa: CASSARNSRVRGYTF; CDR3nt: TGTGCCAGCAGCGCCCGAAACTCTCGGGTCCGCGGCTACACCTTC
j_gene: TRBJ2-5; v_gene: TRBV4-2; abundance: -; d_gene: TRBD1; len: 16; CDR3aa: CASSQQGQGNGETQYF; CDR3nt: TGTGCCAGCAGCCAGCAGGGACAGGGAAATGGAGAGACCCAGTACTTC
j_gene: TRBJ2-6; v_gene: TRBV4-1; abundance: -; d_gene: TRBD1; len: 18; CDR3aa: CASSPTTGGISGANVLTF; CDR3nt: TGCGCCAGCAGCCCCACGACAGGGGGCATTTCTGGGGCCAACGTCCTGACTTTC
j_gene: TRBJ2-7; v_gene: TRBV9; abundance: -; d_gene: TRBD1; len: 16; CDR3aa: CASSFSPGQPSYEQYF; CDR3nt: TGTGCCAGCAGCTTCTCCCCGGGACAGCCCTCCTACGAGCAGTACTTC
j_gene: TRBJ1-5; v_gene: TRBV4-2; abundance: -; d_gene: -; len: 15; CDR3aa: CASSLENRYNQPQHF; CDR3nt: TGTGCCAGCAGCCTCGAAAACAGGTACAATCAGCCCCAGCATTTT
j_gene: TRBJ1-5; v_gene: TRBV6-5; abundance: -; d_gene: -; len: 15; CDR3aa: CASRRIDRPNQPQHF; CDR3nt: TGTGCCAGCAGACGAATCGACAGGCCTAATCAGCCCCAGCATTTT
j_gene: TRBJ1-6; v_gene: TRBV20-1; abundance: once; d_gene: -; len: 15; CDR3aa: CSASGGDRSLSPLHF; CDR3nt: TGCAGTGCTAGTGGTGGTGACAGGTCTCTTTCACCCCTCCACTTT
j_gene: TRBJ2-3; v_gene: TRBV9; abundance: -; d_gene: TRBD2; len: 16; CDR3aa: CASSSPLAGGADTQYF; CDR3nt: TGTGCCAGCAGCTCACCCTTAGCGGGGGGTGCAGATACGCAGTATTTT
j_gene: TRBJ1-1; v_gene: TRBV4-3; abundance: -; d_gene: TRBD1; len: 15; CDR3aa: CASSQETGFNTEAFF; CDR3nt: TGCGCCAGCAGCCAAGAGACAGGGTTTAACACTGAAGCTTTCTTT
j_gene: TRBJ2-2; v_gene: TRBV18; abundance: -; d_gene: -; len: 14; CDR3aa: CATPGLKNTGELFF; CDR3nt: TGTGCCACCCCGGGACTCAAGAACACCGGGGAGCTGTTTTTT
j_gene: TRBJ1-2; v_gene: TRBV13; abundance: -; d_gene: -; len: 15; CDR3aa: CASSPRVGALYGYTF; CDR3nt: TGTGCCAGCAGCCCGCGGGTAGGAGCTTTGTATGGCTACACCTTC
j_gene: TRBJ1-1; v_gene: TRBV7-2; abundance: -; d_gene: -; len: 15; CDR3aa: CASSLSPVLNTEAFF; CDR3nt: TGTGCCAGCAGCTTATCGCCGGTTTTGAACACTGAAGCTTTCTTT
j_gene: TRBJ2-2; v_gene: TRBV4-1; abundance: -; d_gene: TRBD2; len: 16; CDR3aa: CASSQRVREGYGELFF; CDR3nt: TGCGCCAGCAGCCAAAGGGTCCGGGAGGGGTACGGGGAGCTGTTTTTT
j_gene: TRBJ2-7; v_gene: TRBV4-3; abundance: once; d_gene: TRBD2; len: 16; CDR3aa: CASSQDPQGGLREQYF; CDR3nt: TGCGCCAGCAGCCAAGACCCCCAGGGAGGGCTACGCGAGCAGTACTTC
j_gene: TRBJ1-1; v_gene: TRBV9; abundance: -; d_gene: TRBD1; len: 16; CDR3aa: CASSRQGGGLNTEAFF; CDR3nt: TGTGCCAGCAGCCGACAGGGGGGGGGTTTAAACACTGAAGCTTTCTTT
j_gene: TRBJ2-7; v_gene: TRBV6-5; abundance: -; d_gene: TRBD1; len: 15; CDR3aa: CASSYIGTGFTEQYF; CDR3nt: TGTGCCAGCAGTTACATTGGGACAGGGTTCACCGAGCAGTACTTC
j_gene: TRBJ1-1; v_gene: TRBV20-1; abundance: -; d_gene: -; len: 13; CDR3aa: CSASVRAAAEAFF; CDR3nt: TGCAGTGCTAGTGTCAGGGCTGCGGCTGAAGCTTTCTTT
j_gene: TRBJ1-4; v_gene: TRBV12-1; abundance: once; d_gene: -; len: 15; CDR3aa: CASSFERPGKEKLFF; CDR3nt: TGTGCCAGCAGCTTTGAGCGCCCCGGGAAGGAAAAACTGTTTTTT
j_gene: TRBJ1-6; v_gene: TRBV4-3; abundance: -; d_gene: -; len: 15; CDR3aa: CASSQQGLRNSPLHF; CDR3nt: TGCGCCAGCAGCCAACAGGGACTTAGGAATTCACCCCTCCACTTT
j_gene: TRBJ1-6; v_gene: TRBV11-3; abundance: -; d_gene: -; len: 14; CDR3aa: CASSLSGRGSPLHF; CDR3nt: TGTGCCAGCAGCTTAAGTGGCAGGGGTTCACCCCTCCACTTT
j_gene: TRBJ2-1; v_gene: TRBV7-2; abundance: -; d_gene: TRBD1; len: 15; CDR3aa: CASSSRDRAVNEQFF; CDR3nt: TGTGCCAGCAGCTCCCGGGACAGGGCAGTCAATGAGCAGTTCTTC
j_gene: TRBJ2-2; v_gene: TRBV6-4; abundance: -; d_gene: -; len: 13; CDR3aa: CASSDRGNGELFF; CDR3nt: TGTGCCAGCAGTGACAGGGGGAACGGGGAGCTGTTTTTT
j_gene: TRBJ1-5; v_gene: TRBV5-6; abundance: -; d_gene: -; len: 18; CDR3aa: CASSSQGTGFRGNQPQHF; CDR3nt: TGTGCCAGCAGCTCCCAGGGAACAGGGTTTCGGGGCAATCAGCCCCAGCATTTT
j_gene: TRBJ2-5; v_gene: TRBV2; abundance: once; d_gene: TRBD1; len: 13; CDR3aa: CASSYDREETQYF; CDR3nt: TGTGCCAGCAGTTATGACAGGGAAGAGACCCAGTACTTC
j_gene: TRBJ2-2; v_gene: TRBV6-2/TRBV6-3; abundance: once; d_gene: TRBD1; len: 13; CDR3aa: CASIPTGAGELFF; CDR3nt: TGTGCCAGCATCCCTACAGGGGCCGGGGAGCTGTTTTTT
j_gene: TRBJ2-1; v_gene: TRBV7-3; abundance: few; d_gene: -; len: 11; CDR3aa: CASSIDNEQFF; CDR3nt: TGTGCCAGCAGCATAGACAATGAGCAGTTCTTC
j_gene: TRBJ2-2; v_gene: TRBV20-1; abundance: once; d_gene: -; len: 13; CDR3aa: CSASPGNTGELFF; CDR3nt: TGCAGTGCTAGTCCGGGAAACACCGGGGAGCTGTTTTTT
j_gene: TRBJ1-1; v_gene: TRBV6-5; abundance: -; d_gene: -; len: 11; CDR3aa: CASSTGTEAFF; CDR3nt: TGTGCCAGCAGTACCGGCACTGAAGCTTTCTTT
j_gene: TRBJ2-3; v_gene: TRBV2; abundance: -; d_gene: -; len: 13; CDR3aa: CASTLAGTDTQYF; CDR3nt: TGTGCCAGCACTTTAGCGGGCACAGATACGCAGTATTTT
j_gene: TRBJ1-5; v_gene: TRBV7-2; abundance: -; d_gene: -; len: 15; CDR3aa: CASSLALVSNQPQHF; CDR3nt: TGTGCCAGCAGCTTAGCATTAGTTAGCAATCAGCCCCAGCATTTT
j_gene: TRBJ2-5; v_gene: TRBV9; abundance: -; d_gene: -; len: 14; CDR3aa: CASSVGTAKETQYF; CDR3nt: TGTGCCAGCAGCGTAGGGACAGCCAAAGAGACCCAGTACTTC
j_gene: TRBJ1-6; v_gene: TRBV21-1; abundance: -; d_gene: -; len: 18; CDR3aa: CASSIPKTQQKYNSPLHF; CDR3nt: TGTGCCAGCAGCATACCTAAGACACAGCAAAAATATAATTCACCCCTCCACTTT
j_gene: TRBJ1-5; v_gene: TRBV5-6; abundance: -; d_gene: -; len: 16; CDR3aa: CASSLGRGLNNQPQHF; CDR3nt: TGTGCCAGCAGCTTGGGAAGGGGTTTGAACAATCAGCCCCAGCATTTT
j_gene: TRBJ2-5; v_gene: TRBV20-1; abundance: -; d_gene: TRBD2; len: 18; CDR3aa: CSASSYGGGTGDQETQYF; CDR3nt: TGCAGTGCTAGTTCTTACGGGGGAGGGACGGGAGACCAAGAGACCCAGTACTTC
j_gene: TRBJ1-5; v_gene: TRBV2; abundance: -; d_gene: -; len: 17; CDR3aa: CASTRAPGGHSNQPQHF; CDR3nt: TGTGCCAGCACAAGAGCCCCGGGGGGCCATAGCAATCAGCCCCAGCATTTT
j_gene: TRBJ1-6; v_gene: TRBV6-2/TRBV6-3; abundance: -; d_gene: -; len: 12; CDR3aa: CASSYGRGTLHF; CDR3nt: TGTGCCAGCAGTTACGGCAGGGGCACCCTCCACTTT
j_gene: TRBJ1-1; v_gene: TRBV2; abundance: -; d_gene: -; len: 15; CDR3aa: CASSKSGLLNTEAFF; CDR3nt: TGTGCCAGCAGTAAAAGTGGACTGCTGAACACTGAAGCTTTCTTT
j_gene: TRBJ2-3; v_gene: TRBV6-5; abundance: -; d_gene: -; len: 15; CDR3aa: CASSYYKGETNTQYF; CDR3nt: TGTGCCAGCAGTTACTACAAAGGGGAAACTAATACGCAGTATTTT
j_gene: TRBJ2-5; v_gene: TRBV20-1; abundance: -; d_gene: -; len: 11; CDR3aa: CSAEAKETQYF; CDR3nt: TGCAGTGCCGAGGCTAAAGAGACCCAGTACTTC